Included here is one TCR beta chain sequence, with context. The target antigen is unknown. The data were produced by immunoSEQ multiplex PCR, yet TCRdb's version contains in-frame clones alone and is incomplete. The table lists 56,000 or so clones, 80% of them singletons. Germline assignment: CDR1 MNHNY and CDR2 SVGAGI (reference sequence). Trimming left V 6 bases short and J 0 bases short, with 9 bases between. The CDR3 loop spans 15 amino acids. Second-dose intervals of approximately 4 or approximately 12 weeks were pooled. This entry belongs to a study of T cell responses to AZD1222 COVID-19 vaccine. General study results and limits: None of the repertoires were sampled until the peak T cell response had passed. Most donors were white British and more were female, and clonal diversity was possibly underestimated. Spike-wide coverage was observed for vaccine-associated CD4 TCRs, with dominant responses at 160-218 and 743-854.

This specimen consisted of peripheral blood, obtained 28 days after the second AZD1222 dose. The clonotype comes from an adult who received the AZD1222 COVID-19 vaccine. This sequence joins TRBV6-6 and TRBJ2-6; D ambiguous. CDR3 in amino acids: CASSWPGSGANVLTF. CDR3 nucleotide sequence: TGTGCCAGCAGCTGGCCAGGCTCTGGGGCCAACGTCCTGACTTTC.